The 23 T cell receptor beta chains listed next were all sequenced from one sample in a study of cytomegalovirus exposure and HLA in healthy donors. The repertoire was sequenced with immunoSEQ multiplex PCR; TCRdb's copy has only in-frame clones and lacks some. The table lists roughly 190,000 clones, approximately 89% of them singletons. Sequenced: PBMCs. Receptor source: a young man in good health and CMV-seropositive.

In regard to this clone: Other DNA sequences from this sample encode an identical CDR3 as well. The rearrangement links TRBV9 to TRBJ2-7; 9 bases are a match to TRBD1. V dropped 4 bases and J dropped 2; count of bases not matched to a gene: 4. Per germline, CDR1 SGDLS and CDR2 YYNGEE. This CDR3 has 14 residues. The CDR3 here is CASSPGTGTYEQYF. CDR3 DNA: TGTGCCAGCAGCCCTGGGACAGGGACCTACGAGCAGTACTTC. Using reference TRBV9 and TRBJ2-7 for the parts outside the CDR3, the full variable domain is DSGVTQTPKHLITATGQRVTLRCSPRSGDLSVYWYQQSLDQGLQFLIQYYNGEERAKGNILERFSAQQFPDLHSELNLSSLELGDSALYFCASSPGTGTYEQYFGPGTRLTVT.

The chain is built from TRBV4-3 and TRBJ1-1; possible D gene TRBD1, 5 bases. This CDR3 has 14 amino acids. CDR1 is LGHNA and CDR2 is YSLEER in the germline V gene. Trimming took 0 bases from V and 5 from J, leaving 10 bases between them. DNA for the CDR3: TGCGCCAGCAGCCAAGATAGGCGGGGGACTGAAGCTTTCTTT. Translated: CASSQDRRGTEAFF.

This sequence joins TRBV7-9 and TRBJ2-5; D gene unclear. Trimming stripped 2 bases from V and 7 bases from J, with 11 bases between. This CDR3 is 13 amino acids long. CDR1 is SEHNR, CDR2 FQNEAQ, per germline (reference sequence). In DNA, the CDR3 is TGTGCCAGCAGCTTACGTCAGGCCGGGACCCAGTACTTC. As protein: CASSLRQAGTQYF.

V and J are TRBV18 and TRBJ1-6, with a tentative D call TRBD1 (6 bases). CDR3 length: 14 residues. Looked up from germline, CDR1 is KGHSH and CDR2 is LQKENI. Trimming took off 3 bases at V and 6 bases at J, with 9 bases between the two ends. CDR3 nucleotide sequence: TGTGCCAGCTCACCTAGGGACATTAATTCACCCCTCCACTTT. This codes for CASSPRDINSPLHF.

This chain links TRBV9 with TRBJ2-2; weak D call: TRBD2 (5 bases). The CDR3 spans 15 residues. V dropped 3 bases and J dropped 1 base, with 10 bases sitting between them. Germline CDR1 is SGDLS and CDR2 is YYNGEE. The CDR3 DNA follows: TGTGCCAGCAGCGCTCTAGCCGAGAACACCGGGGAGCTGTTTTTT. The encoded protein is CASSALAENTGELFF.

J is TRBJ1-2 and V is TRBV6-1; D not certain. The CDR3 has 13 residues. The germline V gene encodes CDR1 MNHNS and CDR2 SASEGT. Trimming removed 6 bases from V and 4 bases from J, with 12 bases in between. CDR3 in amino acids: CASSEHGSYGYTF. CDR3 in DNA: TGTGCCAGCAGCGAGCACGGTTCCTATGGCTACACCTTC.

The chain carries TRBV6-5 and TRBJ1-5; D perhaps matches TRBD1 (5 bases). Germline CDR1 reads MNHEY; CDR2 reads SVGAGI. This CDR3 is built from 15 residues. Trimming took 7 bases from V and 1 from J, leaving 14 bases between them. CDR3 nucleotides: TGTGCCAGCACCAACACAGGAAGGAGCAATCAGCCCCAGCATTTT. Protein sequence: CASTNTGRSNQPQHF.

The rearrangement uses TRBV19 and TRBJ1-2; 8 bases match TRBD1. The ends lost 8 bases at V and 4 bases at J; junction bases unmatched: 18. The CDR3 covers 17 residues. Looked up from germline, CDR1 is LNHDA and CDR2 is SQIVND (reference sequence). The CDR3: CASWAGTGPIGGYGYTF. The DNA for the CDR3 is TGTGCCAGTTGGGCCGGGACAGGCCCAATCGGGGGCTATGGCTACACCTTC.

V is TRBV27 and J is TRBJ2-3, with no clear D. Germline CDR1 MNHEY, CDR2 SMNVEV (reference sequence). CDR3 length: 13 amino acids. V lost 5 bases and J lost 6, with 12 bases in between. CDR3 region: CASSPRPRDTQYF. In DNA, the CDR3 is TGTGCCAGCAGTCCCCGGCCAAGGGATACGCAGTATTTT.

In its sample, this clone was seen a few times. This chain uses TRBV15 with TRBJ1-5, with 7 positions matching TRBD1. The CDR3 has 18 amino acids. V lost 0 bases and J lost 2; bases outside the gene matches: 10. Germline values: CDR1 LNHNV, CDR2 YYDKDF (reference sequence). The CDR3 protein is CATSRDGAAGGGNQPQHF. The CDR3 region has the DNA TGTGCCACCAGCAGAGACGGTGCGGCAGGGGGTGGCAATCAGCCCCAGCATTTT.

The rearrangement links TRBV30 to TRBJ2-5; 10 nucleotides agree with TRBD2. The germline V gene has CDR1 GTSNPN and CDR2 SVGIG (reference sequence). V lost 3 bases to trimming and J lost 4 bases; unmatched junction nucleotides: 8. This CDR3 is built from 15 residues. The CDR3: CAWRGSGGSLETQYF. Written as DNA, the CDR3 is TGTGCCTGGAGGGGTAGCGGGGGGTCTTTAGAGACCCAGTACTTC.

The gene calls are TRBV30 and TRBJ2-7; 10 bases are a match to TRBD1. Germline CDR1 and CDR2: GTSNPN and SVGIG (reference sequence). This CDR3 has 13 residues. After removal of 5 bases from V and 5 bases from J, the junction contained 6 bases not matched to a gene. The CDR3 nucleotides read TGTGCCTGGTCCGGGACAGGGGTACACGAGCAGTACTTC. The encoded protein is CAWSGTGVHEQYF.

CDR3 region: CASSERQGGVQPQHF. In DNA form, the CDR3 reads TGTGCCAGCAGTGAGCGGCAGGGAGGGGTTCAGCCCCAGCATTTT. This chain joins TRBV6-1 and TRBJ1-5, with D possibly being TRBD1 (5 bases). Germline V gives CDR1 MNHNS, CDR2 SASEGT. V gave up 3 bases and J gave up 6 bases, with 15 bases separating them. The CDR3 spans 15 residues.

The chain has TRBV7-9 and TRBJ1-2, with TRBD1 matching 10 bases. Germline V CDR1 and CDR2: SEHNR, FQNEAQ (reference sequence). The CDR3 covers 17 residues. Losses at the gene ends were 2 bases for V and 2 bases for J; bases not matched to a gene: 8. CDR3 in amino acids: CASSLYGTGDRNYGYTF. The CDR3 region has the DNA TGTGCCAGCAGCTTATACGGGACAGGGGACAGAAACTATGGCTACACCTTC.

The genes are TRBV7-9 and TRBJ2-7; D may be TRBD1 or TRBD2 (5 bases each). The CDR3 is 14 amino acids. Germline-derived CDR1 and CDR2 are SEHNR and FQNEAQ (reference sequence). V lost 4 bases and J lost 3, with 13 bases in between. The CDR3 DNA sequence: TGTGCCAGCAGCTCCCGGGACGGATACTACGAGCAGTACTTC. This encodes CASSSRDGYYEQYF.

V gene TRBV30 combines with J gene TRBJ1-2; 10 bases line up with TRBD1. V trimming: 4 bases; J trimming: 2 bases; junction bases outside the gene matches: 7. Germline V gene sequence: CDR1 GTSNPN, CDR2 SVGIG (reference sequence). This CDR3 spans 15 amino acids. The DNA of the CDR3 is TGTGCCTGGACCTCTCCGGGACAGGGGAACTATGGCTACACCTTC. Translation: CAWTSPGQGNYGYTF.

This clone appeared a few times. The V call is TRBV29-1, the J call TRBJ2-3, with TRBD1 identical over 8 bases. Germline lookup yields CDR1 SQVTM and CDR2 ANQGSEA. Trimming took 1 base from V and 5 from J; bases not matched to a gene: 5. The CDR3 runs 14 residues. CDR3: CSVEGQGALDTQYF. Written as DNA, the CDR3 is TGCAGCGTTGAAGGCCAGGGGGCACTAGATACGCAGTATTTT.

This chain connects TRBV5-1 to TRBJ2-7; perhaps TRBD2 as D (5 bases). Germline V lookup: CDR1 SGHRS, CDR2 YFSETQ. Trimming took 2 bases from V and 0 from J, leaving 18 bases between them. The CDR3 is 17 amino acids. CDR3 coding DNA: TGCGCCAGCAGCTTAGCCAGTCGATCCAGCGGCTCCTACGAGCAGTACTTC. Residues: CASSLASRSSGSYEQYF. The variable domain in full, with the rest retrieved from reference TRBV5-1 and TRBJ2-7, is KAGVTQTPRYLIKTRGQQVTLSCSPISGHRSVSWYQQTPGQGLQFLFEYFSETQRNKGNFPGRFSGRQFSNSRSEMNVSTLELGDSALYLCASSLASRSSGSYEQYFGPGTRLTVT.

J is TRBJ1-4 and V is TRBV5-1; no firm D call. CDR3 length: 17 residues. In germline, CDR1 is SGHRS, CDR2 YFSETQ. Between the trimmed V and J ends, which lost 0 bases and 0 bases, there was a span of 12 bases. The CDR3 region has the DNA TGCGCCAGCAGCTTGGTAGGACCGCAGGCAACTAATGAAAAACTGTTTTTT. As protein: CASSLVGPQATNEKLFF.

The chain has TRBV5-4 and TRBJ2-7, with D hard to call. V was clipped by 10 bases and J by 2 bases, with 19 bases between them. Germline loops: CDR1 SGHNT, CDR2 YYREEE (reference sequence). CDR3 length: 14 amino acids. Here the CDR3 DNA reads TGTGCCGCGCCAACAGTAAACTTCACCTACGAGCAGTACTTC. This encodes CAAPTVNFTYEQYF.

This chain uses TRBV6-1 with TRBJ2-7; D perhaps matches TRBD2 (5 bases). The CDR3 is made up of 12 amino acids. Trimming stripped 3 bases from V and 6 bases from J, with 9 bases between. Germline values: CDR1 MNHNS, CDR2 SASEGT. The CDR3, as DNA: TGTGCCAGCAGTGACGGGGTGAGCGAGCAGTACTTC. It codes for CASSDGVSEQYF.

This chain joins TRBV11-3 and TRBJ2-1; tentative D call: TRBD1 (6 bases). This CDR3 has 15 amino acids. V was pared by 2 bases and J by 2 bases, with 10 bases between. Per the germline V gene, CDR1 is SGHNT and CDR2 is YENEEA. In DNA form, the CDR3 reads TGTGCCAGCAGCTTAACAGGGAGCGCCTACAATGAGCAGTTCTTC. Protein product: CASSLTGSAYNEQFF. Complete variable domain (other parts from reference TRBV11-3 and TRBJ2-1): EAGVVQSPRYKIIEKKQPVAFWCNPISGHNTLYWYLQNLGQGPELLIRYENEEAVDDSQLPKDRFSAERLKGVDSTLKIQPAELGDSAVYLCASSLTGSAYNEQFFGPGTRLTVL.

This clone showed up just once. The chain carries TRBV7-8 and TRBJ1-2; a weak D match, TRBD1 (5 bases). Deletions cut 2 bases from V and 3 bases from J, with 7 bases between. Germline CDR1 and CDR2: SGHVS and FQNEAQ. The length of the CDR3 is 13 residues. DNA for the CDR3: TGTGCCAGCAGCTTATCGGGGGACTATGGCTACACCTTC. Encoded protein: CASSLSGDYGYTF.